These T cell receptor beta chains were read from a single sample in a study of CD8 T cells in Susac syndrome. TCRdb re-called the immunoSEQ multiplex PCR reads with MiXCR, one entry per CDR3 protein. Here the sample spans around 300,000 distinct CDR3 sequences, approximately 90% being singletons. Sample: CD4+ T cells from PBMCs. All receptors derive from a human donor with multiple sclerosis. The conserved cysteine and the conserved F or W are not part of the CDR3 here. Each record gives: V gene, CDR3 protein.

>TRBV2
ASRYRPFSSYEQY
>TRBV9
ASSGTHAGGEQY
>TRBV28
ASSLLEGGRSGEQY
>TRBV18
ASSPNRAGKMSYEQY
>TRBV4-1
ASSRFETSAYNEQF
>TRBV4-1
ASSQSHIGWGEKLF
>TRBV29-1
SVEEPLAQY
>TRBV20-1
SASKASGRAHHEQY
>TRBV6-6
ASSYDPGGYNEQF
>TRBV18
ASSPRASGGARHEQY
>TRBV2
ASNLGQGGTEAF
>TRBV12-3/TRBV12-4
ASSRDSRAYNEQF
>TRBV30
ALSARGSGEQY
>TRBV19
ASSSSGTYTGELF
>TRBV7-2
ASSPPGGEPGQTQY
>TRBV2
ASSLLGPYNSPLH
>TRBV20-1
SARDGHRNTEAF
>TRBV9
ASSVEGLRETQY
>TRBV12-3/TRBV12-4
ASSLGDILGYT
>TRBV20-1
SARHRDYYGYT
>TRBV4-1
ASSPLTGYSNQPQH
>TRBV5-4
ASSVADTYNEQF
>TRBV7-9
ASSFDSRRGYT
>TRBV7-8
ASSLGRPETQY
>TRBV18
ASSVGQDLNIQY
>TRBV3-1
ASSQDLGPETQY
>TRBV6-5
ASRMGLAVSYEQY
>TRBV7-3
ASSHEQGYSYGYT
>TRBV5-1
ASSPGPSDTGELF
>TRBV27
ASSLKPRQPASF
>TRBV19
ASKPPGGGRPGELF